This TCR beta chain was sequenced for a study of T cells in narcolepsy. Study context: Enrolled donors included narcolepsy type 1 or type 2 patients and healthy controls.

Broader study findings: Some memory CD4+ repertoires had no autoreactive clone sequences. Healthy controls reportedly lacked the autoreactive clonotypes serially found in patients' blood. HCRT-specific and TRIB2-specific autoreactive clonotypes appeared among same-patient CSF and blood CD4+ clonotypes.

With respect to this clone: Its antigen is still unknown.

The CDR3 has 16 residues. V lost 3 bases, J lost 4 bases, and 6 bases stayed unmatched. Germline lookup yields CDR1 KGHSH and CDR2 LQKENI. Profiling relied on immunoSEQ multiplex PCR, and the TCRdb table lists in-frame clones only, not all of them. Of roughly 35,000 clones in the sample, approximately 85% were seen once. The chain combines TRBV18 with TRBJ2-2, with TRBD1 matching over 9 bases. This TCR derives from a human donor with narcolepsy. The source material was CD45RA- memory CD4+ T cells from PBMCs. The CDR3 DNA is TGTGCCAGCTCACCGGCCACGGACAGGGGCACCGGGGAGCTGTTTTTT. It specifies CASSPATDRGTGELFF.